This T cell receptor (beta chain) was profiled in a study of cytomegalovirus exposure and HLA in healthy donors. V was clipped by 2 bases and J by 6 bases; unmatched bases: 5. CDR1 SNHLY and CDR2 FYNNEI come from the germline V gene. The CDR3 runs 14 residues. Researchers ran the PCR with 60 Vbeta and 13 Jbeta primers. Sequenced by immunoSEQ multiplex PCR; TCRdb stores in-frame clones only, minus some. This table has 110,000 to 150,000 clones, roughly four fifths appearing once. Comment on this clone: Its antigen is not identified.

Findings and caveats of the study: The dataset shows that most TCR sequences were rare, while some public TCRs occurred in many donors.

The genes are TRBV2 and TRBJ2-7; TRBD1 agrees at 9 bases. Specimen: PBMCs. This TCR was sampled from a male donor in good health and CMV-seronegative. CDR3 residues: CASSELTGGPEQYF. The CDR3 bases are TGTGCCAGCAGTGAACTCACAGGGGGCCCCGAGCAGTACTTC.